This TCR beta chain appears in the sequencing data of a study of post-analysis software for immune sequencing data. Study results and caveats: Controls had lower frequencies than patients of 4 or 5 TRBV segments, which included TRBV5-6, TRBV5-1 and TRBV20-1. Among multiple sclerosis patients, normalized Chao1 diversity was significantly below that of controls.

This clonotype was picked up a small number of times. Its target is not known. The authors incorporated unique molecular identifiers into the TCR beta cDNA libraries. Around 450,000 cDNA molecules were recovered from an input of about 1 to 10 million T cells. TCRdb reanalysed the PCR reads using MiXCR and keeps one entry per CDR3 protein. The table includes around 260,000 distinct CDR3 sequences, 30% to 45% detected once. Trimming left V 5 bases short and J 6 bases short, with 14 bases between. CDR3 size: 14 residues. Sequencing was performed on blood. V is TRBV12-3 or TRBV12-4 and J is TRBJ1-5, with a tentative D call TRBD1 (6 bases). The receptor comes from a girl aged 10-17 years with multiple sclerosis. The chain's CDR3 is CASSRPGGAQPQHF. In nucleotides, the CDR3 is TGTGCCAGCAGTCGCCCTGGGGGGGCTCAGCCCCAGCATTTT.